This T cell receptor beta chain was observed in a study of shared clonotypes between healthy human individuals. This clone has only a few counts. Among the unsorted PBMC samples, replicate PCRs used approximately 270 ng DNA, 25,000 to 35,000 T cell genomes. The sequencing of unsorted PBMC DNA took place on ten immunoSEQ deep assay plates. The data were produced by immunoSEQ multiplex PCR, yet TCRdb's version contains in-frame clones alone and is incomplete. The table includes roughly 480,000 clones, 79% detected once. Per the germline V gene, CDR1 is MNHEY and CDR2 is SMNVEV (reference sequence). This CDR3 is 15 amino acids long. V lost 5 bases and J 5 bases, leaving 18 bases between the germline ends.

Material for sequencing was PBMCs. This receptor was taken from a woman in her forties in good health. Some clones in this sample may be carry-over from other donors' samples. The chain is built from TRBV27 and TRBJ1-1; the D gene is possibly TRBD1 (6 bases). CDR3 DNA: TGTGCCAGCAGTCCTCTCGCAGGGGTCAGGACTGAAGCTTTCTTT. It codes for CASSPLAGVRTEAFF.